These 29 T cell receptor beta chains were all obtained from the same sample, sequenced in a study of tumor-infiltrating lymphocytes in oesophageal squamous cell carcinoma. TCRdb analysed the PCR reads with MiXCR anew, one entry per CDR3 protein. The repertoire holds roughly 21,000 distinct CDR3 sequences, roughly two fifths seen once, with about 40% in the top ten. The specimen sequenced was esophageal tumor tissue. The receptors originated from a male donor with esophageal squamous cell carcinoma.

This clonotype was detected only a few times. This sequence joins TRBV4-1 and TRBJ2-5, with a weak D call TRBD2 (7 bases). With 0 bases removed from V and 4 bases from J, the gap between germline ends came to 21 bases. Germline CDR1 and CDR2: MGHRA and YSYEKL. There are 18 residues in the CDR3. CDR3 sequence: CASSQEDWGAPGGETQYF. CDR3 nucleotides: TGCGCCAGCAGCCAAGAAGATTGGGGGGCCCCGGGGGGAGAGACCCAGTACTTC.

Ten or more counts support this clonotype. The chain couples TRBV18 to TRBJ2-1, with 12 bases matching TRBD2. The CDR3 covers 15 residues. Losses at the gene ends were 4 bases for V and 7 bases for J; bases not matched to a gene: 5. The germline gives CDR1 KGHSH, CDR2 LQKENI. The CDR3, as DNA: TGTGCCAGCTCACGGGAACTAGCGGGGGGAAATGAGCAGTTCTTC. Amino acids: CASSRELAGGNEQFF.

The V gene is TRBV7-3, the J gene TRBJ1-5; D ambiguous. The CDR3 extends over 13 amino acids. CDR1 is SGHTA and CDR2 is FQGTGA in the germline V gene. The ends were cut back, 3 bases at V and 1 base at J, with 4 bases in the middle. In DNA, the CDR3 is TGTGCCAGCAGCTTGGACAGCAATCAGCCCCAGCATTTT. The encoded protein is CASSLDSNQPQHF.

At least ten counts were recorded for this clonotype. The chain carries TRBV7-2 and TRBJ1-3, with D possibly matching TRBD1 (5 bases). The CDR3 covers 15 residues. Trimming stripped 1 base from V and 4 bases from J, with 11 bases between. CDR1 SGHTA and CDR2 FQGNSA come from the germline V gene. The CDR3 nucleotides are TGTGCCAGCAGCTTAGGGGGTACAGGAGGAAACACCATATATTTT. This encodes CASSLGGTGGNTIYF.

This clonotype turned up a few times. It is likely a read error, because the conserved phenylalanine at the end of the CDR3 is missing. No DNA is shown, since the ends of the CDR3 on it are uncertain; the CDR3 is the one TCRdb lists. This chain joins TRBV12-3 or TRBV12-4 and TRBJ2-7; the D segment call TRBD1 is taken from the table without a DNA check. The CDR3 is 14 amino acids long, termini counted. The CDR3: CASSPVQYGYTFGS.

This clonotype was found many times. The CDR3 coding sequence is TGTGCCAGCAGCGACCTCCAGTACCAAGAGACCCAGTACTTC. Translation gives CASSDLQYQETQYF. The rearrangement joins TRBV27 to TRBJ2-5; D is ambiguous. Per the germline V gene, CDR1 is MNHEY and CDR2 is SMNVEV (reference sequence). V shed 6 bases and J shed 0 bases, with 11 bases lying between them. The CDR3 length is 14 residues.

This clonotype was seen many times. This chain uses TRBV6-1 with TRBJ2-7; 9 nucleotides agree with TRBD2. The CDR3 length is 15 residues. V shed 7 bases, J shed 2 bases, and the junction held 9 bases outside the gene matches. Germline V gene lookup returns CDR1 MNHNS and CDR2 SASEGT. CDR3 DNA: TGTGCCAGCAAGCGGGAGCTAGCGGGGACCTACGAGCAGTACTTC. Residues: CASKRELAGTYEQYF.

This clonotype was seen ten or more times. The CDR3: CASSFIAGINEQFF. CDR3 in DNA: TGTGCCAGCAGTTTTATAGCGGGAATCAATGAGCAGTTCTTC. The rearrangement links TRBV28 to TRBJ2-1, with TRBD2 matching over 8 bases. The germline gives CDR1 MDHEN, CDR2 SYDVKM. The CDR3 is 14 amino acids. With V trimmed by 3 bases and J by 6 bases, 4 bases remained unmatched.

As to this clonotype: The CDR3 does not close with the conserved phenylalanine or tryptophan, likely indicating a read error. No DNA is shown, since the ends of the CDR3 on it are uncertain; the CDR3 is the one TCRdb lists. The chain couples TRBV7-9 to TRBJ2-7; the table calls TRBD2, which could not be checked here. Germline lookup yields CDR1 SEHNR and CDR2 FQNEAQ (reference sequence). The CDR3 is 15 residues long, counting both termini. The CDR3 reads CASSLAGSYGYTFGS.

The chain carries TRBV7-3 and TRBJ2-6; D remains unclear. The J call may be incorrect, as the DNA end agrees better with TRBJ2-1. CDR1 and CDR2 (germline): SGHTA, FQGTGA. CDR3 size: 13 residues. In DNA, the CDR3 is TGTGCCAGCAGCTTGGCCCCCTGGGAAGAGCAGTTCTTC. Translation: CASSLAPWEEQFF.

This clonotype has a count of ten or more. This chain links TRBV4-1 with TRBJ2-1, with D tentatively TRBD1 (7 bases). Germline V gene lookup returns CDR1 MGHRA and CDR2 YSYEKL. The CDR3 runs to 16 residues. The ends were cut back, 3 bases at V and 3 bases at J, with 15 bases in the middle. The CDR3 bases are TGCGCCAGCAGCCAGGACTTGCAGGGGGGCTACAATGAGCAGTTCTTC. It specifies CASSQDLQGGYNEQFF.

This chain joins TRBV7-2 and TRBJ2-1; tentative D call: TRBD2 (6 bases). The CDR3 sequence is 16 residues long. The germline CDR1 and CDR2 sequences are SGHTA and FQGNSA. V was clipped by 2 bases and J by 6 bases, with 17 bases between them. The CDR3 region has the DNA TGTGCCAGCAGCTTATTGGCCGGGGGAGGAGCCAATGAGCAGTTCTTC. Translated: CASSLLAGGGANEQFF.

This clonotype was detected ten times or more. The gene calls are TRBV4-2 and TRBJ2-2; no clear D. CDR3 length equals 14 residues. Germline V gives CDR1 LGHNA, CDR2 YNFKEQ. V was clipped by 0 bases and J by 7 bases, with 9 bases between them. CDR3 region: CASSQEGMVGELFF. The CDR3, as DNA: TGTGCCAGCAGCCAAGAAGGAATGGTCGGGGAGCTGTTTTTT.

This clonotype was counted many times. This chain joins TRBV27 and TRBJ2-5; D is unclear. This CDR3 comprises 12 residues. The ends were cut back, 10 bases at V and 7 bases at J, with 16 bases in the middle. The germline V gene encodes CDR1 MNHEY and CDR2 SMNVEV (reference sequence). DNA for the CDR3: TGTGCCACCCGCCAGGAGTTGGGGACCCAGTACTTC. Protein: CATRQELGTQYF.

This clonotype appeared many times. This chain connects TRBV6-1 to TRBJ2-1; a possible D gene is TRBD2 (6 bases). The V and J ends lost 2 bases and 0 bases respectively, with 8 bases between them. This CDR3 has 15 residues. Germline CDR1 reads MNHNS; CDR2 reads SASEGT. In DNA form, the CDR3 reads TGTGCCAGCAGTGAACTAGCGAGCTCCTACAATGAGCAGTTCTTC. This encodes CASSELASSYNEQFF.

This clonotype was seen repeatedly, ten times or more. V gene TRBV6-1 combines with J gene TRBJ2-5, with 8 bases aligning to TRBD2. The end of the DNA aligns better with TRBJ2-3, so the J call may be wrong. The CDR3 length is 13 residues. Germline CDR1 reads MNHNS; CDR2 reads SASEGT. CDR3 DNA sequence: TGTGCCAGCAGTTTCGGGGGGGCCGATACGCAGTATTTT. It translates to CASSFGGADTQYF.

V usage is TRBV7-2 and J usage is TRBJ1-5; no reliable D call. The CDR3 runs 12 residues. The germline CDR1 and CDR2 sequences are SGHTA and FQGNSA. With 4 bases removed from V and 7 bases from J, the gap between germline ends came to 8 bases. The CDR3 DNA reads as TGTGCCAGCAGCTCGACCGGGCAGCCCCAGCATTTT. Translated: CASSSTGQPQHF.

CDR3 region: CASSLDLDRETQYF. DNA of the CDR3: TGTGCCAGCAGCTTAGATCTGGACAGGGAGACCCAGTACTTC. The chain combines TRBV11-2 with TRBJ2-1; 7 bases line up with TRBD1. The last part of the DNA fits TRBJ2-5 better; the J call may be wrong. Per the germline V gene, CDR1 is SGHAT and CDR2 is FQNNGV. There are 14 residues in the CDR3.

On this clonotype itself: A read error may produce the germline difference seen at one junction end. The rearrangement joins TRBV27 to TRBJ2-5; 13 positions match TRBD2. The CDR3 runs to 16 residues. Germline assignment: CDR1 MNHEY and CDR2 SMNVEV (reference sequence). The CDR3 here is CASSPGLAGVTGELYF. The CDR3 DNA sequence: TGTGCCAGCAGCCCCGGACTAGCGGGAGTTACCGGGGAGCTGTATTTT.

The table lists this clonotype with many counts. The chain is built from TRBV7-9 and TRBJ2-4, with 10 bases aligning to TRBD2. Germline lookup yields CDR1 SEHNR and CDR2 FQNEAQ (reference sequence). The trim removed 5 bases at V and 5 bases at J, leaving 6 bases unmatched. The CDR3 runs to 15 residues. CDR3 protein: CASSHWTSGENIQYF. In DNA, the CDR3 is TGTGCCAGCAGCCATTGGACTAGCGGTGAAAACATTCAGTACTTC. The full variable domain, rest sourced from reference TRBV7-9 and TRBJ2-4, is DTGVSQNPRHKITKRGQNVTFRCDPISEHNRLYWYRQTLGQGPEFLTYFQNEAQLEKSRLLSDRFSAERPKGSFSTLEIQRTEQGDSAMYLCASSHWTSGENIQYFGAGTRLSVL.

The V gene is TRBV20-1, the J gene TRBJ1-5, with a tentative D call TRBD1 (5 bases). CDR1 and CDR2 (germline): DFQATT, SNEGSKA (reference sequence). The CDR3 totals 13 residues. Trimming pared 0 bases from V and 6 bases from J, leaving 9 bases between. The CDR3 DNA follows: TGCAGTGCTAGAGATGGCGGGGGTCAGCCCCAGCATTTT. Amino acid sequence: CSARDGGGQPQHF.

This chain links TRBV6-6 with TRBJ2-1; tentative D call: TRBD2 (7 bases). CDR3 length equals 14 residues. V was clipped by 1 base and J by 10 bases, with 14 bases between them. Looked up from germline, CDR1 is MNHNY and CDR2 is SVGAGI (reference sequence). The CDR3 loop is CASSYLGGGYEQFF. CDR3 in DNA: TGTGCCAGCAGTTACTTAGGGGGGGGCTACGAGCAGTTCTTC.

This clonotype was counted many times. A much larger clonotype is one base distant, so this may be a read error. CDR3 nucleotides: TGTGCCAGCAGTTTAGTGTCGGGAGGGAGTTTAGACGAGCAGTTCTTC. This sequence encodes CASSLVSGGSLDEQFF. The V and J genes are TRBV6-1 and TRBJ2-3; 8 nucleotides align to TRBD2. The end of the DNA is better explained by TRBJ2-1, so the J call may be wrong. Germline assignment: CDR1 MNHNS and CDR2 SASEGT. The CDR3 is 16 residues long.

The chain is built from TRBV5-6 and TRBJ2-3, with 7 bases fitting TRBD1. TRBJ2-7 matches the DNA end more closely, so the J call is doubtful. This CDR3 region has 15 residues. Germline V gene data show CDR1 as SGHDT and CDR2 as YYEEEE. The DNA for the CDR3 is TGTGCCAGCAGCCACCGGGACAGTTCTTACAATGAGCAGTACTTC. This translates into CASSHRDSSYNEQYF.

This clonotype was seen ten or more times. Germline is not matched at one junction end, which may reflect a read error. The chain uses TRBV11-1 and TRBJ1-2, with 7 bases identical to TRBD1. The CDR3 is made up of 11 amino acids. Per germline, CDR1 SGHAT and CDR2 FQDESV (reference sequence). The CDR3 region is CASSLEGQRFF. The CDR3 bases are TGTGCCAGCAGCTTAGAGGGACAGCGGTTCTTC.

The genes are TRBV7-8 and TRBJ2-3; the match to TRBD2 covers 10 bases. The end of the DNA fits TRBJ2-5 better, so the J call may be wrong. The CDR3 spans 16 residues. Germline-derived CDR1 and CDR2 are SGHVS and FQNEAQ. The CDR3 loop is CASSLYSSGRQETQYF. The DNA of the CDR3 is TGTGCCAGCAGCTTGTATTCTAGCGGGAGACAAGAGACCCAGTACTTC.

In its sample, this clonotype is medium-sized. The junction departs from the called germline gene at one end, perhaps through a read error. CDR3 sequence (DNA): TGTGCTAGCAGCGTAGGACTAGCGGGAGAGACCCAGTACTTC. Translating gives CASSVGLAGETQYF. The chain uses TRBV7-7 and TRBJ2-5; TRBD2 matches at 11 bases. Germline values: CDR1 SSHAT, CDR2 FNYEAQ (reference sequence). The CDR3 runs to 14 residues.

This rearrangement joins TRBV7-2 to TRBJ2-7; D may be TRBD1 (5 bases). Per germline, CDR1 SGHTA and CDR2 FQGNSA. The CDR3 consists of 14 residues. Trimming shortened V by 5 bases and J by 2 bases, and 13 bases separated the two germline ends. The chain's CDR3 is CASSKAVDTYEQYF. The CDR3 DNA reads TGTGCCAGCAGCAAAGCCGTGGACACCTACGAGCAGTACTTC.

About this clonotype itself: Lacking the conserved final phenylalanine or tryptophan, this CDR3 likely reflects a read error. The DNA is omitted, as the CDR3 cannot be located on it reliably, and the CDR3 follows TCRdb's listing. V and J are TRBV7-9 and TRBJ1-6; TRBD1, as called in the table, went unchecked against the DNA. Germline V gene lookup returns CDR1 SEHNR and CDR2 FQNEAQ (reference sequence). 19 amino acids form the CDR3, both terminal residues included. This CDR3 is CASSSRTGTGTRNEQFFGP.